The entry below describes one T cell receptor beta chain. What it binds is unknown. The trim removed 1 base at V and 4 bases at J, leaving 11 bases unmatched. The CDR3 extends over 17 amino acids. Germline V CDR1 and CDR2: KGHSH, LQKENI. Single viable CD3+CD4+CD8-CD45RO+ cells were sorted as the memory CD4+ T cells. This table comes from immunoSEQ multiplex PCR, and its TCRdb copy is limited to in-frame clones, with some not included. The table shows around 60,000 clones, with approximately 71% occurring only once. This specimen belongs to a study of memory CD4+ T cells and cytomegalovirus serostatus. Study-wide findings and caveats: The CMV-associated TCR signature appears largely within the CD4+ memory repertoire.

The specimen sequenced was memory CD4+ T cells from blood. The TCR sequence derives from an adult in good health and CMV-seronegative. The J gene is TRBJ1-1, the V gene TRBV18; 8 bases align to TRBD1. DNA for the CDR3: TGTGCCAGCTCACCACGGACAGGGACAAAAGTAATCACTGAAGCTTTCTTT. Translated: CASSPRTGTKVITEAFF. Full variable domain (remainder filled in from reference TRBV18 and TRBJ1-1): NAGVMQNPRHLVRRRGQEARLRCSPMKGHSHVYWYRQLPEEGLKFMVYLQKENIIDESGMPKERFSAEFPKEGPSILRIQQVVRGDSAAYFCASSPRTGTKVITEAFFGQGTRLTVV.